This TCR beta chain was captured in a study of Graves' ophthalmopathy and Graves' hyperthyroidism. No donor had other autoimmune disease, uncontrolled infection, pregnancy or lactation. Clinicians made diagnoses from clinical symptoms, serum thyroxine, TRAb, thyroid ultrasound and orbital computed tomography. Out of around 9.4 ml of fresh peripheral blood, PBMCs were obtained. This clonotype was seen at least ten times. Between the trimmed V and J ends, which lost 0 bases and 10 bases, there was a span of 8 bases. This CDR3 has 13 residues. Germline values: CDR1 SGDLS, CDR2 YYNGEE. Amplification from RNA transcripts yielded the TCR beta CDR3 regions. In the first round, RT-PCR was carried out with HTBI primers, and a multiplex PCR formed the second round. TCRdb re-called the multiplex PCR reads through MiXCR, storing one row per CDR3 protein. Found here are some 750,000 distinct CDR3 sequences, roughly two fifths of them singletons; the top ten hold 44%.

The receptor was derived from an adult man with Graves' ophthalmopathy. Material for sequencing was peripheral blood. V usage is TRBV9 and J usage is TRBJ1-6, with D unresolved. The CDR3 here is CASSVDSNSPLHF. The CDR3 DNA reads as TGTGCCAGCAGCGTAGACAGCAACTCACCCCTCCACTTT.